A selection of T cell receptor beta chains follows, all from one sample in a study of blood T cell repertoires in COVID-19. Assay used: immunoSEQ multiplex PCR; TCRdb lists only in-frame clones, some missing. The table shows about 140,000 clones, with about three quarters occurring only once. Material: peripheral blood. The receptors here all came from a woman between 50 and 59 years old with active or convalescent COVID-19. CDR3s include the opening cysteine and the closing phenylalanine or tryptophan. The order of the fields is V gene, D gene, clone size, J gene, CDR3 DNA, CDR3 protein. A D gene is named only where the DNA matches it firmly. Some rows have no size entry. The others give once, few or many, or a class for an expanded clone.

TRBV14	TRBD1	once	TRBJ2-1	TGTGCCAGCAGCCAGGGACAGGGACCCAATGAGCAGTTCTTC	CASSQGQGPNEQFF
TRBV12-3/TRBV12-4	TRBD2	few	TRBJ2-3	TGTGCTACGGGACTAGCAACAGATACGCAGTATTTT	CATGLATDTQYF
TRBV6-1	.	.	TRBJ1-1	TGTGCCAGCAGTGAACCAGGACAGCTGAGAACTGAAGCTTTCTTT	CASSEPGQLRTEAFF
TRBV24-1	TRBD2	.	TRBJ2-3	TGTGCCACCAGTGATTCTAGCGGGAGAACAGATACGCAGTATTTT	CATSDSSGRTDTQYF
TRBV19	TRBD2	once	TRBJ2-1	TGTGCCAGTAGCCTGGGGATAGCGGGGAAATATGAGCAGTTCTTC	CASSLGIAGKYEQFF
TRBV2	.	.	TRBJ1-2	TGTGCCAGCAGTTGGGAACAGGATGTGAGCTATGGCTACACCTTC	CASSWEQDVSYGYTF
TRBV30	.	.	TRBJ1-1	TGTGCCGCTTTCCCCCAGACGATAGCCACTGAAGCTTTCTTT	CAAFPQTIATEAFF
TRBV30	.	.	TRBJ1-4	TGTGCCTGGAGCCCGAGTAATGAAAAACTGTTTTTT	CAWSPSNEKLFF
TRBV10-3	.	.	TRBJ2-5	TGTGCCATCAGTGAGTCCCTCCAAGAGACCCAGTACTTC	CAISESLQETQYF
TRBV6-5	TRBD2	.	TRBJ2-7	TGTGCCAGCAGCCCCCCCCTAGCGGGGACCTACGAGCAGTACTTC	CASSPPLAGTYEQYF
TRBV5-4	.	.	TRBJ2-7	TGTGCCAGCAGCGTAGACAGAGCCTACGAGCAGTACTTC	CASSVDRAYEQYF
TRBV5-6	.	once	TRBJ2-2	TGTGCCAGCAGCTCCCTAGGTTTGAACACCGGGGAGCTGTTTTTT	CASSSLGLNTGELFF
TRBV30	TRBD1	.	TRBJ2-1	TGTGCCTGGCGTCTCGGGGGGACAGGGGAGAGGGATGAGCAGTTCTTC	CAWRLGGTGERDEQFF
TRBV7-2	.	.	TRBJ2-5	TGTGCCAGCAGCTTAGGGACAGCTCCAACCCAGTACTTC	CASSLGTAPTQYF
TRBV6-5	.	.	TRBJ2-3	TGTGCCAGCAGTTACTCCCGCAGGCCAGATACGCAGTATTTT	CASSYSRRPDTQYF
TRBV7-2	.	few	TRBJ1-6	TGTGCCAGCAGCTTAGCAAGACACCTGAGCTCCTATAATTCACCCCTCCACTTT	CASSLARHLSSYNSPLHF
TRBV6-2/TRBV6-3	.	.	TRBJ2-7	TGTGCCAGCAGCGTCCAAGCGGGTGGCCTCTTCGAGCAGTACTTC	CASSVQAGGLFEQYF
TRBV5-1	TRBD1	.	TRBJ2-5	TGCGCCAGCAGCTTGCAGGGGGTCCCACAAGAGACCCAGTACTTC	CASSLQGVPQETQYF
TRBV7-2	.	.	TRBJ1-5	TGTGCCAGCAGCGCCGACATCTCTAGCAATCAGCCCCAGCATTTT	CASSADISSNQPQHF
TRBV2	.	few	TRBJ1-4	TGTGCCAGCAGTACAGAAATTAATGAAAAACTGTTTTTT	CASSTEINEKLFF
TRBV19	.	.	TRBJ1-2	TGTGCCAGTAGTACGGGACATCAAAATAACTATGGCTACACCTTC	CASSTGHQNNYGYTF
TRBV6-5	.	.	TRBJ2-7	TGTGCCAGCAGACCCGGAGGGTTCTACGAGCAGTACTTC	CASRPGGFYEQYF
TRBV11-2	.	.	TRBJ2-7	TGTGCCAGCAGCCCTTTTAGAGGAAGCGAGCAGTACTTC	CASSPFRGSEQYF
TRBV7-2	.	.	TRBJ1-5	TGTGCCAGCAGCTCAGGGTTAAGCAATCAGCCCCAGCATTTT	CASSSGLSNQPQHF
TRBV11-3	.	.	TRBJ2-7	TGTGCCAGCAGCTTAGACAGCTCCTACGAGCAGTACTTC	CASSLDSSYEQYF
TRBV5-1	TRBD1	.	TRBJ2-5	TGCGCCAGCAGCTTGGCACAGGGGCAAGAGACCCAGTACTTC	CASSLAQGQETQYF
TRBV30	TRBD1	.	TRBJ2-3	TGTGCCTGGACGGGCCTCAGGGGGCGCACAGATACGCAGTATTTT	CAWTGLRGRTDTQYF
TRBV7-8	TRBD1	.	TRBJ1-3	TGTGCCAGCAGCTTAGAGGGGGCGCGGGGAAACACCATATATTTT	CASSLEGARGNTIYF